Listed here are 25 T cell receptor beta chains from one sample, sequenced in a study of control samples from healthy donors and cancer patients. TCRdb keeps only in-frame clones here, not all; method: immunoSEQ multiplex PCR. The sample has 85,000 to 90,000 clones, 86% seen once. The sequenced sample consisted of blood. The receptor source for this set is a man between 25 and 39 years old in good health.

The rearrangement links TRBV5-1 to TRBJ1-6; D gene uncertain. From germline, CDR1 is SGHRS and CDR2 YFSETQ. The CDR3 has 16 residues. With 1 base removed from V and 4 bases from J, the gap between germline ends came to 12 bases. The CDR3 sequence: CASSLSVAKYNSPLHF. In DNA, the CDR3 is TGCGCCAGCAGCTTGTCTGTGGCAAAATATAATTCACCCCTCCACTTT.

J is TRBJ2-7 and V is TRBV19; 7 bases are shared with TRBD1. Per the germline V gene, CDR1 is LNHDA and CDR2 is SQIVND (reference sequence). This CDR3 has 13 amino acids. The V gene end was trimmed by 1 base and the J gene end by 4 bases; junction bases not matched to a gene: 1. CDR3 amino acids: CASSIGQGYEQYV. In DNA, the CDR3 is TGTGCCAGTAGTATAGGACAGGGATACGAGCAGTACGTC.

V is TRBV7-3 and J is TRBJ2-3, with 11 bases identical to TRBD2. This CDR3 comprises 18 residues. In germline, CDR1 is SGHTA, CDR2 FQGTGA. Trimming took 0 bases from V and 2 from J; bases not matched to a gene: 7. In DNA form, the CDR3 reads TGTGCCAGCAGCTTAACCCCGGGACTAGCGGATCCCACAGATACGCAGTATTTT. It translates to CASSLTPGLADPTDTQYF.

V usage is TRBV5-4 and J usage is TRBJ2-5, with a weak D call TRBD1 (6 bases). Germline assignment: CDR1 SGHNT and CDR2 YYREEE (reference sequence). The V and J ends lost 3 bases and 5 bases respectively, with 8 bases between them. CDR3 length equals 12 residues. The CDR3 DNA is TGTGCCAGCAGCTGGGGGCGGGAGACCCAGTACTTC. Protein: CASSWGRETQYF.

This sequence joins TRBV6-1 and TRBJ1-3; D is possibly TRBD1 (6 bases). V was cut by 1 base and J by 0 bases, with 10 bases left in between. In germline, CDR1 is MNHNS, CDR2 SASEGT. CDR3 length: 16 amino acids. The CDR3 sequence is CASSEVGGLSGNTIYF. DNA of the CDR3: TGTGCCAGCAGTGAAGTTGGGGGCCTCTCTGGAAACACCATATATTTT.

The chain joins TRBV19 to TRBJ2-2; D unclear. The CDR3 extends over 17 amino acids. CDR1 is LNHDA and CDR2 is SQIVND in the germline V gene (reference sequence). V was clipped by 2 bases and J by 5 bases, with 18 bases between them. CDR3 in DNA: TGTGCCAGTAGTATAAGGCTTGGGCAGATCACAACCGGGGAGCTGTTTTTT. Translated, it gives CASSIRLGQITTGELFF.

V and J are TRBV5-5 and TRBJ1-3; 9 bases map to TRBD1. The CDR3 is 14 amino acids. The V gene end was trimmed by 4 bases and the J gene end by 5 bases; junction bases not matched to a gene: 4. Germline V CDR1 and CDR2: SGHKS, YYEKEE (reference sequence). DNA for the CDR3: TGTGCCAGCAGCCAAGGGACAGGGCGAAACACCATATATTTT. Translating it yields CASSQGTGRNTIYF.

The V call is TRBV7-8, the J call TRBJ1-3; 9 nucleotides match TRBD1. The germline V gene has CDR1 SGHVS and CDR2 FQNEAQ. This CDR3 comprises 16 residues. V lost 5 bases and J lost 3; bases outside the gene matches: 8. The CDR3 coding sequence is TGTGCCAGCAGCAACCTACAGGGGGCGGTTGGAAACACCATATATTTT. Protein: CASSNLQGAVGNTIYF.

Worth noting for this clone: This sample includes further DNA sequences coding for the same CDR3. The chain combines TRBV24-1 with TRBJ1-1; D gene ambiguous. Trimming cost V 5 bases and J 3 bases, with 12 bases left between them. The CDR3 extends over 14 amino acids. Germline CDR1 reads KGHDR; CDR2 reads SFDVKD. The CDR3 DNA follows: TGTGCCACCAGTGGGGGTCCGGGCTACACTGAAGCTTTCTTT. Translated, it gives CATSGGPGYTEAFF.

The CDR3: CASSTPGQGGSGELFF. CDR3 nucleotide sequence: TGTGCCAGCAGCACCCCGGGACAGGGTGGCTCCGGGGAGCTGTTTTTT. The V call is TRBV6-6, the J call TRBJ2-2; 9 bases match TRBD1. This CDR3 region has 16 residues. V lost 6 bases to trimming and J lost 6 bases; unmatched junction nucleotides: 11. CDR1 is MNHNY, CDR2 SVGAGI, per germline (reference sequence).

J is TRBJ2-7 and V is TRBV5-6; D remains unclear. V was trimmed by 0 bases and J by 6 bases, leaving 10 bases between them. The CDR3 has 13 amino acids. Germline V gene data show CDR1 as SGHDT and CDR2 as YYEEEE. The CDR3 protein is CASSLALGGEQYV. CDR3 coding DNA: TGTGCCAGCAGCTTGGCCTTGGGTGGCGAGCAGTACGTC.

V gene TRBV6-5 combines with J gene TRBJ1-2; 7 bases map to TRBD1. CDR3 length equals 13 residues. Germline V gene data show CDR1 as MNHEY and CDR2 as SVGAGI. Trimming cost V 5 bases and J 8 bases; bases outside gene matches: 8. CDR3 amino acids: CASSPETGKGYTF. The CDR3 nucleotides read TGTGCCAGCAGTCCCGAGACAGGGAAAGGCTACACCTTC.

The chain is built from TRBV7-2 and TRBJ2-7, with a weak D call TRBD2 (7 bases). Trimming stripped 3 bases from V and 1 base from J, with 13 bases between. Germline-derived CDR1 and CDR2 are SGHTA and FQGNSA. The CDR3 sequence is 15 residues long. In DNA form, the CDR3 reads TGTGCCAGCAGCTTCTTTCGGGGGGCATCCTACGAGCAGTACTTC. This sequence encodes CASSFFRGASYEQYF.

The rearrangement joins TRBV12-3 or TRBV12-4 to TRBJ2-1; D is uncertain. With 6 bases removed from V and 5 bases from J, the gap between germline ends came to 11 bases. The CDR3 spans 13 residues. The CDR3 is CASRPDGNNEQFF. DNA for the CDR3: TGTGCCAGCAGACCGGACGGTAACAATGAGCAGTTCTTC.

The gene calls are TRBV5-6 and TRBJ1-1, with a possible D match to TRBD1 (5 bases). In germline, CDR1 is SGHDT, CDR2 YYEEEE. CDR3 length: 11 residues. V was clipped by 4 bases and J by 7 bases, with 8 bases between them. The CDR3 nucleotides read TGTGCCAGCAGCCGGGACGGTGAAGCTTTCTTT. It yields the protein CASSRDGEAFF. The complete variable domain, with remaining parts taken from reference TRBV5-6 and TRBJ1-1, reads DAGVTQSPTHLIKTRGQQVTLRCSPKSGHDTVSWYQQALGQGPQFIFQYYEEEERQRGNFPDRFSGHQFPNYSSELNVNALLLGDSALYLCASSRDGEAFFGQGTRLTVV.

The chain recombines TRBV9 with TRBJ1-1; TRBD1 is a possible D gene (5 bases). CDR1 and CDR2 (germline): SGDLS, YYNGEE. The ends were cut back, 2 bases at V and 4 bases at J, with 18 bases in the middle. The CDR3 has 16 amino acids. CDR3 sequence: CASSVRGTPGLTEAFF. CDR3 coding DNA: TGTGCCAGCAGCGTCCGAGGGACCCCCGGGCTCACTGAAGCTTTCTTT.

This chain uses TRBV27 with TRBJ2-1, with 9 bases that match TRBD2. The germline gives CDR1 MNHEY, CDR2 SMNVEV (reference sequence). The J segment lost 7 bases and the V segment lost 2 bases, leaving 6 bases of the junction unmatched. The CDR3 is 15 residues long. CDR3 nucleotides: TGTGCCAGCAGTTTAAGCGGGGGGTCCCTTAATGAGCAGTTCTTC. Its translation: CASSLSGGSLNEQFF.

The genes are TRBV5-1 and TRBJ2-4, with D possibly TRBD1 on 5 matching bases. The germline CDR1 and CDR2 sequences are SGHRS and YFSETQ. V lost 3 bases and J 6 bases, leaving 13 bases between the germline ends. The CDR3 has 14 amino acids. In DNA form, the CDR3 reads TGCGCCAGCAGCTCTGGACAACTTTCAAACATTCAGTACTTC. This encodes CASSSGQLSNIQYF.

CDR3 nucleotides: TGTGCCAGCAGCACAACCGGACAGGGGAACTATGGCTACACCTTC. Translation: CASSTTGQGNYGYTF. The chain couples TRBV7-9 to TRBJ1-2, with TRBD1 identical over 9 bases. V lost 5 bases to trimming and J lost 2 bases; unmatched junction nucleotides: 6. Germline V gene lookup returns CDR1 SEHNR and CDR2 FQNEAQ (reference sequence). The CDR3 runs 15 residues.

The chain links TRBV24-1 to TRBJ2-2; the D is unclear. This CDR3 contains 14 residues. The V gene lost 7 bases and the J gene lost 3 bases, with 11 bases spanning the gap. The V gene's germline CDR1 is KGHDR and CDR2 SFDVKD. This CDR3 is CATRGFGDTGELFF. The CDR3, as DNA: TGTGCCACCAGGGGGTTTGGAGACACCGGGGAGCTGTTTTTT.

This clone was detected once. The chain links TRBV19 to TRBJ1-5; unclear D gene. The V gene's germline CDR1 is LNHDA and CDR2 SQIVND (reference sequence). The CDR3 extends over 14 amino acids. V was clipped by 5 bases and J by 3 bases, with 11 bases between them. CDR3 protein: CASSLGGTNQPQHF. The CDR3 bases are TGTGCCAGTAGTCTAGGAGGCACCAATCAGCCCCAGCATTTT. The whole variable domain, filled in from reference TRBV19 and TRBJ1-5, reads DGGITQSPKYLFRKEGQNVTLSCEQNLNHDAMYWYRQDPGQGLRLIYYSQIVNDFQKGDIAEGYSVSREKKESFPLTVTSAQKNPTAFYLCASSLGGTNQPQHFGDGTRLSIL.

This clone was seen more than once but under ten times. This sequence joins TRBV11-2 and TRBJ2-5; TRBD2 matches 14 bases. Per germline, CDR1 SGHAT and CDR2 FQNNGV. The V gene end was trimmed by 6 bases and the J gene end by 4 bases; junction bases not matched to a gene: 4. The CDR3 is 15 amino acids. In nucleotides, the CDR3 is TGTGCCAGCAGAGGACTAGCGGGGGGTCGAGAGACCCAGTACTTC. Amino acid sequence: CASRGLAGGRETQYF.

This clone came up once. The chain recombines TRBV5-1 with TRBJ1-5, with D tentatively TRBD1 (5 bases). Germline V lookup: CDR1 SGHRS, CDR2 YFSETQ. The germline V and J ends were trimmed by 6 bases and 1 base, with 14 bases remaining between them. The CDR3 totals 15 residues. This CDR3 reads CASNSGGGSNQPQHF. CDR3 in DNA: TGCGCCAGCAATTCGGGGGGAGGCAGCAATCAGCCCCAGCATTTT.

This chain's CDR3 is CAWSQGQGTYNSPLHF. CDR3 nucleotide sequence: TGTGCCTGGAGTCAGGGACAGGGAACCTATAATTCACCCCTCCACTTT. The rearrangement links TRBV30 to TRBJ1-6; 9 bases fit TRBD1. CDR3 size: 16 residues. Germline trimming cut 2 bases from V and 2 bases from J; bases unmatched to any gene: 4. CDR1 GTSNPN and CDR2 SVGIG come from the germline V gene (reference sequence).

This chain links TRBV6-2 or TRBV6-3 with TRBJ2-3; D unclear. The ends were cut back, 3 bases at V and 1 base at J, with 14 bases in the middle. The CDR3 runs 16 residues. Germline CDR1 and CDR2: MNHEY and SVGEGT. The CDR3 bases are TGTGCCAGCAGTTATTTAGTAGGAGCTGGCACAGATACGCAGTATTTT. Amino acid sequence: CASSYLVGAGTDTQYF.